Listed here is a single T cell receptor beta chain. This record belongs to a study of CD8 T cells in Susac syndrome. An input of 0.5 to 1 ug of RNA was subjected to reverse transcription using random hexamers. TCRdb used MiXCR to reprocess the immunoSEQ multiplex PCR reads, holding one entry per CDR3 protein. Here the sample spans approximately 100,000 distinct CDR3 sequences, about 96% being singletons. From germline, CDR1 is LGHDT and CDR2 YNNKEL (reference sequence). The V end lost 3 bases, the J end lost 6 bases, and 14 bases lay between the germline ends. This CDR3 contains 15 residues. What was sequenced was CD4+ T cells from PBMCs. This sequence was found in a human donor in good health. The genes are TRBV3-1 and TRBJ2-2; TRBD1 or TRBD2 may be the D gene (6 bases each). CDR3 DNA: TGTGCCAGCAGCCAGTCGTGGGGGGCAGCCGGGGAGCTGTTTTTT. Its protein is CASSQSWGAAGELFF.